Following are 10 T cell receptor beta chains from one sample sequenced in a study of metastatic and nonmetastatic thyroid tumors (dated by TCRdb to the early 2020s). Libraries were prepared through PCR. Instrument used: Illumina HiSeq 4000. The public reads were quality trimmed at Q25 with fastp and then assembled into clones with MiXCR by TCRdb, keeping productive beta chains. This sample has tens of thousands of clones in its table, and about a sixth of those were observed once. Around 4% of the sample lies in the top ten. No treatment had been received by any patient before thyroid surgery. The source material was blood. Receptors originate from a female donor with papillary thyroid cancer or a benign thyroid nodule (not recorded which). Some clones in this sample may be carry-over from other donors' samples.

This clone has ten or more counts. The chain has TRBV10-3 and TRBJ2-7; D perhaps matches TRBD1 (5 bases). This CDR3 region has 11 residues. V shed 8 bases and J shed 6 bases, with 11 bases lying between them. Germline lookup yields CDR1 ENHRY and CDR2 SYGVKD. The CDR3 nucleotides are TGTGCCATCGGTGGGGCAGGCGAGCAGTACTTC. Residues: CAIGGAGEQYF.

Notes on this clone: Since a much larger clone is just one base distant, this may be a read error. The V gene is TRBV5-4, the J gene TRBJ2-7; TRBD1 aligns across 8 bases. The CDR3 covers 14 residues. The trim removed 3 bases at V and 5 bases at J, leaving 7 bases unmatched. Germline CDR1 and CDR2: SGHNT and YYREEE (reference sequence). The CDR3 protein is CASSSRTGIDEQYF. DNA of the CDR3: TGTGCCAGCAGCTCCCGGACAGGGATAGACGAGCAGTACTTC.

The table lists this clone with many counts. The genes are TRBV12-3 or TRBV12-4 and TRBJ2-1; the D gene could be TRBD1 or TRBD2 (5 bases each). The CDR3 is made up of 14 amino acids. The V end was cut by 6 bases, the J end by 5 bases, with 14 bases between. The CDR3 sequence is CASREGTQNNEQFF. The CDR3 coding sequence is TGTGCCAGCAGAGAAGGGACCCAAAACAATGAGCAGTTCTTC.

The V gene is TRBV20-1, the J gene TRBJ2-3; TRBD1 aligns across 11 bases. Germline values: CDR1 DFQATT, CDR2 SNEGSKA (reference sequence). J gave up 5 bases and V 6 bases, and 19 bases lay outside the gene matches. The CDR3 length is 18 residues. Here the CDR3 DNA reads TGCAGTGCCAACTCATTTCGGGACAGGGGGATTCCGGGAGATACGCAGTATTTT. Translated, it gives CSANSFRDRGIPGDTQYF.

The gene calls are TRBV12-3 or TRBV12-4 and TRBJ1-3, with 9 bases that match TRBD1. The CDR3 spans 14 residues. J lost 5 bases, V lost 5 bases, and 4 bases had no gene match. In DNA form, the CDR3 reads TGTGCCAGCAGTGACAGGGGGAAGAGAAACACCATATATTTT. Its protein is CASSDRGKRNTIYF.

There are many counts of this clone. The chain couples TRBV20-1 to TRBJ2-7, with 7 bases matching TRBD1. The CDR3 contains 14 residues. Germline values: CDR1 DFQATT, CDR2 SNEGSKA (reference sequence). V was pared by 5 bases and J by 1 base, with 8 bases of the junction left unmatched. This chain's CDR3 is CSAEKGAVSYEQYF. The DNA for the CDR3 is TGCAGTGCTGAAAAGGGGGCAGTTTCCTACGAGCAGTACTTC.

This clone is large. The chain couples TRBV27 to TRBJ1-1, with D tentatively TRBD1 (6 bases). Trimming pared 1 base from V and 8 bases from J, leaving 11 bases between. This CDR3 comprises 13 residues. Germline V lookup: CDR1 MNHEY, CDR2 SMNVEV (reference sequence). The CDR3: CASSLFRGGEAFF. The CDR3 DNA is TGTGCCAGCAGTTTATTCAGGGGCGGGGAAGCTTTCTTT.

This clone was counted a few times. The rearrangement joins TRBV28 to TRBJ2-7; TRBD1 aligns across 11 bases. Germline CDR1 reads MDHEN; CDR2 reads SYDVKM. The CDR3 covers 18 residues. Unmatched junction bases numbered 15, after V lost 4 bases and J lost 4 bases. The DNA of the CDR3 is TGTGCCAGCAGTTCTAGCCGGACAGGGGGCCTCAGATCATACGAGCAGTACTTC. Protein sequence: CASSSSRTGGLRSYEQYF.

In its sample, this clone was seen many times. V gene TRBV19 combines with J gene TRBJ1-5; D is undetermined. Germline CDR1 LNHDA, CDR2 SQIVND (reference sequence). The CDR3 extends over 14 amino acids. V was pared by 4 bases and J by 0 bases, with 7 bases between. This CDR3 is CASSNTASNQPQHF. Written as DNA, the CDR3 is TGTGCCAGTAGTAACACAGCTAGCAATCAGCCCCAGCATTTT.

The sample holds many counts of this clone. The J gene is TRBJ2-7, the V gene TRBV27; maybe TRBD1 (6 bases). This CDR3 comprises 11 residues. The germline V and J ends were trimmed by 3 bases and 8 bases, with 8 bases remaining between them. Germline V gene sequence: CDR1 MNHEY, CDR2 SMNVEV (reference sequence). In DNA, the CDR3 is TGTGCCAGCAGTTTGGGACACCAGCAGTACTTC. Its protein is CASSLGHQQYF.